Below, one T cell receptor (beta chain) is given with its context. The data originate from a study of beta chain features in type 1 diabetes. The overall study: Some 110 million sorted cells were examined across all samples.

Every bit of the isolated RNA underwent reverse transcription, so sequencing read expressed TCRB transcripts. Roughly 3.5 million reads per sample on average were obtained from naive, central memory and regulatory T cell samples. Profiled with immunoSEQ multiplex PCR; TCRdb holds only in-frame clones, not every one. The sample lists hundreds of thousands of clones, 15% seen once, with approximately 0.087% in the top ten. V gave up 2 bases and J gave up 0 bases; unmatched junction bases: 16. Per germline, CDR1 MGHRA and CDR2 YSYEKL. This CDR3 region has 20 residues. Central memory, naive, regulatory and stem cell-like memory CD4+ cells were sorted by CD45RO/CCR7/CD25/CD127/CD95/CD27.

The rearrangement joins TRBV4-1 to TRBJ2-7, with 10 bases fitting TRBD2. The clonotype was recovered from a man in his late teens or twenties in good health. Sequencing was performed on naive CD4+ T cells from blood. As DNA, the CDR3 is TGCGCCAGCAGCCAAAGACGGGGGACTAGCGAAACCACTATCTCCTACGAGCAGTACTTC. Encoded protein: CASSQRRGTSETTISYEQYF.